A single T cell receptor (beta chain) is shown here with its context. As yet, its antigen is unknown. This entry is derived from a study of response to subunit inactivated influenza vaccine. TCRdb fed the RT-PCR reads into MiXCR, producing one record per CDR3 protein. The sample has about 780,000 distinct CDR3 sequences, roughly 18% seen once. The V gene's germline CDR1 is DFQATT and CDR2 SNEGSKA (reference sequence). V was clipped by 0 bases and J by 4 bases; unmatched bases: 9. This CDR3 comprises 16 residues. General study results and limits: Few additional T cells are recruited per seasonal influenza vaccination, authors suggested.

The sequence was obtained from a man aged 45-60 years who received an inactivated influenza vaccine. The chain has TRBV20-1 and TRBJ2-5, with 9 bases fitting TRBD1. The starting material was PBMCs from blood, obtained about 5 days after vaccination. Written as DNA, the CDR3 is TGCAGTGCTAGAGATCGAGACAGGGGGGTTGGAGAGACCCAGTACTTC. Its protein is CSARDRDRGVGETQYF.